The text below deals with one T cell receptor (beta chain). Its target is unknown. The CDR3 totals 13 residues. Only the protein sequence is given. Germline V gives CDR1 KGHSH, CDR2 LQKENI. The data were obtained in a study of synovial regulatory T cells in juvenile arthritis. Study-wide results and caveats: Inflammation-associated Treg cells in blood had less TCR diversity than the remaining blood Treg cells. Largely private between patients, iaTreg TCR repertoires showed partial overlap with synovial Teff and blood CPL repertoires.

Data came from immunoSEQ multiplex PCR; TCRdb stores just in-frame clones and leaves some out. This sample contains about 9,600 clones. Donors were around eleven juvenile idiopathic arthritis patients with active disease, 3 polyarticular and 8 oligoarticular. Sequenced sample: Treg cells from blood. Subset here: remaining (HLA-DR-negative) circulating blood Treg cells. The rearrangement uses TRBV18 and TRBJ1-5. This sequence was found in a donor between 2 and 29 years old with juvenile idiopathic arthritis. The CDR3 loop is CASSRGGPQPQHF.